This T cell receptor (beta chain) was retrieved from a study of CD8 T cells in Susac syndrome. The study, taken as a whole, reports: The study conceded that relatively few individuals underwent its TCR sequencing and HLA analysis.

RNA amounts of roughly 0.45 to 1 ug underwent reverse transcription with random hexamers. By means of immunoSEQ multiplex PCR, TCR beta CDR3 spanning 54 Vbeta and 13 Jbeta underwent amplification. MiXCR, run by TCRdb on the immunoSEQ multiplex PCR reads, gives a single entry per CDR3 protein. The sample records roughly 200,000 distinct CDR3 sequences, less than 95% being singletons. CD8+ and CD4+ T cells from blood underwent TCR beta sequencing. It was healthy donors who served as the controls, matched for age and sex. Germline CDR1 is SGHTA and CDR2 is FQGNSA. The CDR3 consists of 13 residues. The V end was cut by 5 bases, the J end by 5 bases, with 12 bases between. On this clonotype itself: Its antigen is as yet unknown.

The clonotype originates from a human donor in good health. Sequencing was carried out using CD4+ T cells from PBMCs. V gene TRBV7-2 combines with J gene TRBJ2-5; perhaps D is TRBD1 or TRBD2 (5 bases each). CDR3 protein: CASSPGRRETQYF. CDR3 in DNA: TGTGCCAGCAGCCCAGGGAGAAGGGAGACCCAGTACTTC. The variable domain in full, completed from reference TRBV7-2 and TRBJ2-5, reads GAGVSQSPSNKVTEKGKDVELRCDPISGHTALYWYRQSLGQGLEFLIYFQGNSAPDKSGLPSDRFSAERTGGSVSTLTIQRTQQEDSAVYLCASSPGRRETQYFGPGTRLLVL.